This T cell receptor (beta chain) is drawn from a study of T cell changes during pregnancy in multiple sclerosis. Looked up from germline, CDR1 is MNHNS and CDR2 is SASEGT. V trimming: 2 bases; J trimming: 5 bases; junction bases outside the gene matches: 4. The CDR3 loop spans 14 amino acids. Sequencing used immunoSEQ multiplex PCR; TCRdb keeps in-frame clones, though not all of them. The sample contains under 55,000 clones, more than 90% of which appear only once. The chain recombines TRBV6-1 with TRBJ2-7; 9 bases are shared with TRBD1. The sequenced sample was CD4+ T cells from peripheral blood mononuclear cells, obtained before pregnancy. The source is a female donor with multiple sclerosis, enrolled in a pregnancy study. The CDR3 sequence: CASSEWTGVDEQYF. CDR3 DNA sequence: TGTGCCAGCAGTGAATGGACAGGGGTCGACGAGCAGTACTTC.